This T cell receptor (beta chain) stems from a study of blood T cell repertoires in COVID-19. Study-level background: From the United States, Italy and Spain came samples of acute and convalescent COVID-19. In each case, the material was cDNA or gDNA derived from T cells, B-cell-depleted T cells, or PBMCs.

The CDR3 sequence is 15 residues long. CDR1 SNHLY and CDR2 FYNNEI come from the germline V gene. V lost 4 bases and J lost 3, with 15 bases in between. In the source study's methods: Scientists estimated how many nucleated cells there were by amplifying reference gene primers. Clones were sequenced by immunoSEQ multiplex PCR, and TCRdb holds only the in-frame ones, with some missing. The DNA gave D and trimming, while V, J and clone size come from that table. Of under 150,000 clones listed, 75% to 85% are singletons. The rearrangement joins TRBV2 to TRBJ1-2, with D perhaps matching TRBD1 (6 bases). This clonotype was sampled from a human donor with acute or convalescent COVID-19. The donor label of this sample is uncertain. The sample comprised peripheral blood. The CDR3 is CASSASGTQYYGYTF. DNA of the CDR3: TGTGCCAGCAGTGCATCCGGGACACAGTACTATGGCTACACCTTC.